One sample yielded the 25 T cell receptor beta chains listed below, sequenced in a study of glioma-infiltrating T cells. The iRepertoire nested amplicon-rescue multiplex PCR amplified TCR alpha and beta CDR3s from RNA. TCRdb passed the multiplex PCR reads through MiXCR, listing each CDR3 protein once. Here the sample spans fewer than 90,000 distinct CDR3 sequences, 23% being singletons. The source material was glioma tissue, nonneoplastic brain tissue, or PBMCs (not recorded which). Receptor source: a human donor with low-grade glioma or glioblastoma, undergoing nonglioma brain surgery, or in good health (not recorded which).

This clonotype was detected only a few times. The chain carries TRBV29-1 and TRBJ1-1; D gene unclear. The germline CDR1 and CDR2 sequences are SQVTM and ANQGSEA. Trimming took 0 bases from V and 2 from J, leaving 13 bases between them. CDR3 length: 15 residues. The CDR3, as DNA: TGCAGCGTTGAAGATTCTACGGGTACCAACACTGAAGCTTTCTTT. It translates to CSVEDSTGTNTEAFF.

This clonotype showed up many times. The rearrangement uses TRBV6-1 and TRBJ1-6; no clear D. The V gene lost 6 bases and the J gene lost 7 bases, with 13 bases spanning the gap. Looked up from germline, CDR1 is MNHNS and CDR2 is SASEGT. The CDR3 is 14 residues long. CDR3 DNA sequence: TGTGCCAGCAGCCTACAGCCAGGAAATTCACCCCTCCACTTT. Its translation: CASSLQPGNSPLHF.

This clonotype came up a few times. The chain recombines TRBV12-3 or TRBV12-4 with TRBJ2-1; D may be TRBD1 or TRBD2 (5 bases each). V was cut by 3 bases and J by 4 bases, with 13 bases left in between. The CDR3 covers 15 residues. This chain's CDR3 is CASSFGGGFYNEQFF. The CDR3 nucleotides read TGTGCCAGCAGTTTTGGTGGGGGATTTTACAATGAGCAGTTCTTC.

This clonotype was detected many times. V gene TRBV6-1 combines with J gene TRBJ2-7; D possibly corresponds to TRBD2 (6 bases). CDR1 is MNHNS and CDR2 is SASEGT in the germline V gene. The CDR3 consists of 14 residues. V dropped 6 bases and J dropped 1 base, with 13 bases sitting between them. The CDR3 region is CASRLTRGSYEQYF. The DNA for the CDR3 is TGTGCCAGCAGATTGACCCGGGGGTCCTACGAGCAGTACTTC.

This clonotype was counted many times. V and J are TRBV2 and TRBJ1-2, with TRBD1 matching 9 bases. CDR1 SNHLY and CDR2 FYNNEI come from the germline V gene. Losses at the gene ends were 4 bases for V and 5 bases for J; bases not matched to a gene: 2. The CDR3 has 13 amino acids. CDR3 residues: CASSGQGGYGYTF. The CDR3 DNA reads TGTGCCAGCAGTGGACAGGGGGGATATGGCTACACCTTC. The entire variable domain, with the rest obtained from reference TRBV2 and TRBJ1-2, is as follows: EPEVTQTPSHQVTQMGQEVILRCVPISNHLYFYWYRQILGQKVEFLVSFYNNEISEKSEIFDDQFSVERPDGSNFTLKIRSTKLEDSAMYFCASSGQGGYGYTFGSGTRLTVV.

This clonotype occurred many times. The CDR3 coding sequence is TGTGCCAGCACAGAGCGCGGGAATAGCAATCAGCCCCAGCATTTT. Its translation: CASTERGNSNQPQHF. The chain joins TRBV6-1 to TRBJ1-5, with D unclear. There are 15 residues in the CDR3. From germline, CDR1 is MNHNS and CDR2 SASEGT. Trimming left V 7 bases short and J 0 bases short, with 13 bases between.

About this clonotype itself: Mismatch with germline at one junction end may stem from a read error. The chain uses TRBV12-3 or TRBV12-4 and TRBJ2-5; possibly TRBD1 or TRBD2 for D (6 bases each). CDR3 size: 16 residues. The CDR3 nucleotides are TGTGCCAGCAAAGGTTCGGGCCCCGGGGGACAAGGGACCCAGTACTTC. As protein: CASKGSGPGGQGTQYF.

Comment on this clonotype: This may be a read error: a much more frequent sequence differs by one nucleotide. V is TRBV5-4 and J is TRBJ2-3, with D perhaps matching TRBD1 or TRBD2 (6 bases each). The length of the CDR3 is 16 residues. Germline V gene lookup returns CDR1 SGHNT and CDR2 YYREEE (reference sequence). Here the CDR3 reads CVSSSTSGASTDTQYF. Written as DNA, the CDR3 is TGTGTCAGCAGCTCCACCTCGGGGGCTAGCACAGATACGCAGTATTTT.

Many counts were recorded for this clonotype. The V gene is TRBV2, the J gene TRBJ1-4; 8 nucleotides align to TRBD1. CDR1 SNHLY and CDR2 FYNNEI come from the germline V gene. V shed 5 bases, J shed 8 bases, and the junction held 10 bases outside the gene matches. CDR3 length: 15 amino acids. CDR3 DNA sequence: TGTGCCAGCAGTAAAGACAGGGGAGGAGTCGAAAAACTGTTTTTT. This encodes CASSKDRGGVEKLFF.

This clonotype was picked up one time. The chain joins TRBV11-2 to TRBJ2-5; either TRBD1 or TRBD2 may supply D (5 bases each). The V and J ends lost 5 bases and 5 bases respectively, with 12 bases between them. Germline V CDR1 and CDR2: SGHAT, FQNNGV. The CDR3 length is 13 residues. CDR3 bases: TGTGCCAGCAGCACGGGACGGACGGAGACCCAGTACTTC. It encodes CASSTGRTETQYF.

DNA for the CDR3: TGTGCCAGCAACGACAGGCTGCCCCTCCACTTT. Encoded protein: CASNDRLPLHF. The rearrangement uses TRBV6-6 and TRBJ1-6; a weak D match, TRBD1 (6 bases). The CDR3 is made up of 11 amino acids. The ends were cut back, 7 bases at V and 13 bases at J, with 11 bases in the middle. CDR1 is MNHNY, CDR2 SVGAGI, per germline (reference sequence).

Many counts were recorded for this clonotype. The chain carries TRBV20-1 and TRBJ2-1, with 11 bases matching TRBD2. The ends lost 6 bases at V and 5 bases at J; junction bases unmatched: 9. CDR1 and CDR2 (germline): DFQATT, SNEGSKA (reference sequence). The CDR3 runs to 15 residues. This CDR3 reads CSAETSGARNNEQFF. The CDR3 nucleotides are TGCAGTGCCGAGACTAGCGGGGCCAGAAACAATGAGCAGTTCTTC.

In its sample, this clonotype was seen once. This may come from a read error, since a much larger clone is one base off. The J gene is TRBJ2-7, the V gene TRBV27; TRBD1 is a possible D gene (6 bases). There are 16 residues in the CDR3. Germline V gene lookup returns CDR1 MNHEY and CDR2 SMNVEV (reference sequence). CDR3: CARSLSWTVPPYEQHF. The DNA of the CDR3 is TGTGCCAGAAGTTTGAGTTGGACAGTACCACCCTACGAGCAGCACTTC.

This clonotype has more than one count but fewer than ten. This rearrangement joins TRBV13 to TRBJ1-1; no firm D call. V was trimmed by 5 bases and J by 7 bases, leaving 8 bases between them. The CDR3 extends over 11 amino acids. Germline assignment: CDR1 PRHDT and CDR2 FYEKMQ (reference sequence). The chain's CDR3 is CASSHENEAFF. DNA of the CDR3: TGTGCCAGCAGCCACGAAAATGAAGCTTTCTTT.

The CDR3 bases are TGCAGCGCCTCTCCACCAGGGTCTGGAAACACCATATATTTT. This gives the protein CSASPPGSGNTIYF. The chain joins TRBV29-1 to TRBJ1-3; D might be TRBD1 (5 bases). The CDR3 consists of 14 residues. V shed 7 bases and J shed 1 base, with 14 bases lying between them. Germline V CDR1 and CDR2: SQVTM, ANQGSEA.

The J gene is TRBJ2-1, the V gene TRBV12-3 or TRBV12-4; 8 positions agree with TRBD2. The CDR3 runs to 14 residues. Losses at the gene ends were 7 bases for V and 12 bases for J; bases not matched to a gene: 14. CDR3 DNA sequence: TGTGCCAGCACCTCCCGGGGTAGCGGGGAGGGGCAGTTCTTC. This gives the protein CASTSRGSGEGQFF.

The chain employs TRBV6-1 and TRBJ2-7; possible D gene TRBD2, 6 bases. Trimming removed 6 bases from V and 4 bases from J, with 16 bases in between. Germline V gene lookup returns CDR1 MNHNS and CDR2 SASEGT. This CDR3 region has 14 residues. CDR3: CASRTAGGSYEQYF. CDR3 in DNA: TGTGCCAGCAGGACAGCGGGCGGGTCGTACGAGCAGTACTTC.

The V and J genes are TRBV15 and TRBJ2-3, with 9 positions matching TRBD1. Germline CDR1 is LNHNV and CDR2 is YYDKDF (reference sequence). The CDR3 is 15 residues long. V lost 3 bases and J lost 5; bases outside the gene matches: 6. CDR3 amino acids: CATSSRDREVDTQYF. CDR3 coding DNA: TGTGCCACCAGCAGCCGGGACAGGGAGGTAGATACGCAGTATTTT.

This clonotype has a handful of counts. This chain links TRBV7-2 with TRBJ2-5; D is ambiguous. Germline V gives CDR1 SGHTA, CDR2 FQGNSA. CDR3 length: 14 amino acids. Trimming stripped 3 bases from V and 1 base from J, with 9 bases between. In nucleotides, the CDR3 is TGTGCCAGCAGCTTCACTGGGCCCCAAGAGACCCAGTACTTC. This codes for CASSFTGPQETQYF.

Comments on this clonotype: A read error may be the cause here, since a much bigger clone is one base away. No conserved phenylalanine or tryptophan ends this CDR3, so it is likely a read error. The chain recombines TRBV2 with TRBJ2-7, with D maybe TRBD1 (6 bases). This CDR3 contains 12 residues. The germline CDR1 and CDR2 sequences are SNHLY and FYNNEI. V shed 2 bases and J shed 7 bases, with 9 bases lying between them. The CDR3 reads CASSESGQEQYL. The CDR3 bases are TGTGCCAGCAGTGAATCCGGACAGGAGCAGTACCTC.

This clonotype was recorded at least ten times. The chain links TRBV4-1 to TRBJ2-7; possible D gene TRBD1, 6 bases. There are 14 residues in the CDR3. V shed 8 bases and J shed 1 base, with 15 bases lying between them. Germline V CDR1 and CDR2: MGHRA, YSYEKL. The chain's CDR3 is CASRLGTRSYEQYF. Here the CDR3 DNA reads TGCGCCAGCCGGTTGGGGACAAGATCCTACGAGCAGTACTTC.

Of note for this clonotype: One end of the junction varies from germline; a read error may be responsible. This rearrangement joins TRBV20-1 to TRBJ2-3; possible D gene TRBD2, 7 bases. Germline CDR1 reads DFQATT; CDR2 reads SNEGSKA (reference sequence). The CDR3 length is 14 residues. The CDR3 sequence: CSAARGGGTDKQYF. The CDR3 DNA reads as TGCAGTGCTGCGAGAGGGGGGGGCACAGATAAGCAGTATTTT.

This clonotype was seen many times. The junction and the germline gene differ at one end; a read error may be behind it. The CDR3 DNA is TGTGCCAGCAGTTACTCGATTCTCGGCGGGCAGAGTTTC. It specifies CASSYSILGGQSF. The chain couples TRBV6-5 to TRBJ2-7; tentative D call: TRBD2 (5 bases). This CDR3 is built from 13 residues. Germline CDR1 reads MNHEY; CDR2 reads SVGAGI.

In this sample, this clonotype turned up many times. The chain employs TRBV14 and TRBJ1-1; D gene uncertain. The germline V gene has CDR1 SGHDN and CDR2 FVKESK. The CDR3 has 13 residues. The V end was cut by 1 base, the J end by 6 bases, with 9 bases between. The DNA of the CDR3 is TGTGCCAGCAGCCAAGCTGTGAGCGCTGAAGCTTTCTTT. Protein: CASSQAVSAEAFF. Using reference TRBV14 and TRBJ1-1 for the parts outside the CDR3, the full variable domain is EAGVTQFPSHSVIEKGQTVTLRCDPISGHDNLYWYRRVMGKEIKFLLHFVKESKQDESGMPNNRFLAERTGGTYSTLKVQPAELEDSGVYFCASSQAVSAEAFFGQGTRLTVV.

This clonotype has ten or more counts. The chain couples TRBV7-2 to TRBJ2-4, with 9 bases aligning to TRBD2. The CDR3 has 12 residues. V shed 5 bases and J 9 bases; nucleotides not matched to a gene: 2. Germline assignment: CDR1 SGHTA and CDR2 FQGNSA. This CDR3 reads CASSTTSGIQYF. The CDR3 DNA is TGTGCCAGCAGCACGACTAGCGGCATTCAGTACTTC.